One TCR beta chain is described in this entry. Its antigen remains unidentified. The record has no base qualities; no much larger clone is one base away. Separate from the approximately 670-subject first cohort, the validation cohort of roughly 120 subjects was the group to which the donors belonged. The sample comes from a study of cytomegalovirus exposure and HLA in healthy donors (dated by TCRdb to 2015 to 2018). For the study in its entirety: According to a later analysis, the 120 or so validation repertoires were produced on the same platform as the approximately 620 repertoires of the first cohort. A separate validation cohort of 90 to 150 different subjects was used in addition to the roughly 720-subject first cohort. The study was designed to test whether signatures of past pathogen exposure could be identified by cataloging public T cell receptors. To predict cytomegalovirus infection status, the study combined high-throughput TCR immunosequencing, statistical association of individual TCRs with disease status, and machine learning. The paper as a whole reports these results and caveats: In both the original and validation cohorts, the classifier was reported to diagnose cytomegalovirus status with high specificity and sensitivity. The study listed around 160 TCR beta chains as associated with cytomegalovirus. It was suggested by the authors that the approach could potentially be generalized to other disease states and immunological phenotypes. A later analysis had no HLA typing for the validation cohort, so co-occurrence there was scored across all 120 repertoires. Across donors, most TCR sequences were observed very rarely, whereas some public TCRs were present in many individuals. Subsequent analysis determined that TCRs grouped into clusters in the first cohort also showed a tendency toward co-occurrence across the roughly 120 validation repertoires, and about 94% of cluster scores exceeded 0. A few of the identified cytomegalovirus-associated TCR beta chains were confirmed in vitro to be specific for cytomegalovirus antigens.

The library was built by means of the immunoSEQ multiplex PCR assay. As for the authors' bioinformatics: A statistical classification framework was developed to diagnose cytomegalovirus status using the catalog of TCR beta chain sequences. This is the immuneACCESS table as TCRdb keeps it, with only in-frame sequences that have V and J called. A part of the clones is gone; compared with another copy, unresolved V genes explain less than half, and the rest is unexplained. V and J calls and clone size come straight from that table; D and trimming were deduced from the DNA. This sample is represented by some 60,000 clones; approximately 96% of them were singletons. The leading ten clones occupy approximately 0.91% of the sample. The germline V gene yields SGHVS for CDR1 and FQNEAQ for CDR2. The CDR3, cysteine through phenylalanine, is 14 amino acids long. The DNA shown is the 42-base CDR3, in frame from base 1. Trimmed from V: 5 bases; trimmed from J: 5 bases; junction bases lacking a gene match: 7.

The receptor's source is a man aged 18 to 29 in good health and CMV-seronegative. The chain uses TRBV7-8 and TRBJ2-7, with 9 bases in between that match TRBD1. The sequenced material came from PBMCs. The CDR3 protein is CASSEGTGLNEQYF. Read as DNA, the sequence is TGTGCCAGCAGCGAGGGGACAGGGCTGAACGAGCAGTACTTC.